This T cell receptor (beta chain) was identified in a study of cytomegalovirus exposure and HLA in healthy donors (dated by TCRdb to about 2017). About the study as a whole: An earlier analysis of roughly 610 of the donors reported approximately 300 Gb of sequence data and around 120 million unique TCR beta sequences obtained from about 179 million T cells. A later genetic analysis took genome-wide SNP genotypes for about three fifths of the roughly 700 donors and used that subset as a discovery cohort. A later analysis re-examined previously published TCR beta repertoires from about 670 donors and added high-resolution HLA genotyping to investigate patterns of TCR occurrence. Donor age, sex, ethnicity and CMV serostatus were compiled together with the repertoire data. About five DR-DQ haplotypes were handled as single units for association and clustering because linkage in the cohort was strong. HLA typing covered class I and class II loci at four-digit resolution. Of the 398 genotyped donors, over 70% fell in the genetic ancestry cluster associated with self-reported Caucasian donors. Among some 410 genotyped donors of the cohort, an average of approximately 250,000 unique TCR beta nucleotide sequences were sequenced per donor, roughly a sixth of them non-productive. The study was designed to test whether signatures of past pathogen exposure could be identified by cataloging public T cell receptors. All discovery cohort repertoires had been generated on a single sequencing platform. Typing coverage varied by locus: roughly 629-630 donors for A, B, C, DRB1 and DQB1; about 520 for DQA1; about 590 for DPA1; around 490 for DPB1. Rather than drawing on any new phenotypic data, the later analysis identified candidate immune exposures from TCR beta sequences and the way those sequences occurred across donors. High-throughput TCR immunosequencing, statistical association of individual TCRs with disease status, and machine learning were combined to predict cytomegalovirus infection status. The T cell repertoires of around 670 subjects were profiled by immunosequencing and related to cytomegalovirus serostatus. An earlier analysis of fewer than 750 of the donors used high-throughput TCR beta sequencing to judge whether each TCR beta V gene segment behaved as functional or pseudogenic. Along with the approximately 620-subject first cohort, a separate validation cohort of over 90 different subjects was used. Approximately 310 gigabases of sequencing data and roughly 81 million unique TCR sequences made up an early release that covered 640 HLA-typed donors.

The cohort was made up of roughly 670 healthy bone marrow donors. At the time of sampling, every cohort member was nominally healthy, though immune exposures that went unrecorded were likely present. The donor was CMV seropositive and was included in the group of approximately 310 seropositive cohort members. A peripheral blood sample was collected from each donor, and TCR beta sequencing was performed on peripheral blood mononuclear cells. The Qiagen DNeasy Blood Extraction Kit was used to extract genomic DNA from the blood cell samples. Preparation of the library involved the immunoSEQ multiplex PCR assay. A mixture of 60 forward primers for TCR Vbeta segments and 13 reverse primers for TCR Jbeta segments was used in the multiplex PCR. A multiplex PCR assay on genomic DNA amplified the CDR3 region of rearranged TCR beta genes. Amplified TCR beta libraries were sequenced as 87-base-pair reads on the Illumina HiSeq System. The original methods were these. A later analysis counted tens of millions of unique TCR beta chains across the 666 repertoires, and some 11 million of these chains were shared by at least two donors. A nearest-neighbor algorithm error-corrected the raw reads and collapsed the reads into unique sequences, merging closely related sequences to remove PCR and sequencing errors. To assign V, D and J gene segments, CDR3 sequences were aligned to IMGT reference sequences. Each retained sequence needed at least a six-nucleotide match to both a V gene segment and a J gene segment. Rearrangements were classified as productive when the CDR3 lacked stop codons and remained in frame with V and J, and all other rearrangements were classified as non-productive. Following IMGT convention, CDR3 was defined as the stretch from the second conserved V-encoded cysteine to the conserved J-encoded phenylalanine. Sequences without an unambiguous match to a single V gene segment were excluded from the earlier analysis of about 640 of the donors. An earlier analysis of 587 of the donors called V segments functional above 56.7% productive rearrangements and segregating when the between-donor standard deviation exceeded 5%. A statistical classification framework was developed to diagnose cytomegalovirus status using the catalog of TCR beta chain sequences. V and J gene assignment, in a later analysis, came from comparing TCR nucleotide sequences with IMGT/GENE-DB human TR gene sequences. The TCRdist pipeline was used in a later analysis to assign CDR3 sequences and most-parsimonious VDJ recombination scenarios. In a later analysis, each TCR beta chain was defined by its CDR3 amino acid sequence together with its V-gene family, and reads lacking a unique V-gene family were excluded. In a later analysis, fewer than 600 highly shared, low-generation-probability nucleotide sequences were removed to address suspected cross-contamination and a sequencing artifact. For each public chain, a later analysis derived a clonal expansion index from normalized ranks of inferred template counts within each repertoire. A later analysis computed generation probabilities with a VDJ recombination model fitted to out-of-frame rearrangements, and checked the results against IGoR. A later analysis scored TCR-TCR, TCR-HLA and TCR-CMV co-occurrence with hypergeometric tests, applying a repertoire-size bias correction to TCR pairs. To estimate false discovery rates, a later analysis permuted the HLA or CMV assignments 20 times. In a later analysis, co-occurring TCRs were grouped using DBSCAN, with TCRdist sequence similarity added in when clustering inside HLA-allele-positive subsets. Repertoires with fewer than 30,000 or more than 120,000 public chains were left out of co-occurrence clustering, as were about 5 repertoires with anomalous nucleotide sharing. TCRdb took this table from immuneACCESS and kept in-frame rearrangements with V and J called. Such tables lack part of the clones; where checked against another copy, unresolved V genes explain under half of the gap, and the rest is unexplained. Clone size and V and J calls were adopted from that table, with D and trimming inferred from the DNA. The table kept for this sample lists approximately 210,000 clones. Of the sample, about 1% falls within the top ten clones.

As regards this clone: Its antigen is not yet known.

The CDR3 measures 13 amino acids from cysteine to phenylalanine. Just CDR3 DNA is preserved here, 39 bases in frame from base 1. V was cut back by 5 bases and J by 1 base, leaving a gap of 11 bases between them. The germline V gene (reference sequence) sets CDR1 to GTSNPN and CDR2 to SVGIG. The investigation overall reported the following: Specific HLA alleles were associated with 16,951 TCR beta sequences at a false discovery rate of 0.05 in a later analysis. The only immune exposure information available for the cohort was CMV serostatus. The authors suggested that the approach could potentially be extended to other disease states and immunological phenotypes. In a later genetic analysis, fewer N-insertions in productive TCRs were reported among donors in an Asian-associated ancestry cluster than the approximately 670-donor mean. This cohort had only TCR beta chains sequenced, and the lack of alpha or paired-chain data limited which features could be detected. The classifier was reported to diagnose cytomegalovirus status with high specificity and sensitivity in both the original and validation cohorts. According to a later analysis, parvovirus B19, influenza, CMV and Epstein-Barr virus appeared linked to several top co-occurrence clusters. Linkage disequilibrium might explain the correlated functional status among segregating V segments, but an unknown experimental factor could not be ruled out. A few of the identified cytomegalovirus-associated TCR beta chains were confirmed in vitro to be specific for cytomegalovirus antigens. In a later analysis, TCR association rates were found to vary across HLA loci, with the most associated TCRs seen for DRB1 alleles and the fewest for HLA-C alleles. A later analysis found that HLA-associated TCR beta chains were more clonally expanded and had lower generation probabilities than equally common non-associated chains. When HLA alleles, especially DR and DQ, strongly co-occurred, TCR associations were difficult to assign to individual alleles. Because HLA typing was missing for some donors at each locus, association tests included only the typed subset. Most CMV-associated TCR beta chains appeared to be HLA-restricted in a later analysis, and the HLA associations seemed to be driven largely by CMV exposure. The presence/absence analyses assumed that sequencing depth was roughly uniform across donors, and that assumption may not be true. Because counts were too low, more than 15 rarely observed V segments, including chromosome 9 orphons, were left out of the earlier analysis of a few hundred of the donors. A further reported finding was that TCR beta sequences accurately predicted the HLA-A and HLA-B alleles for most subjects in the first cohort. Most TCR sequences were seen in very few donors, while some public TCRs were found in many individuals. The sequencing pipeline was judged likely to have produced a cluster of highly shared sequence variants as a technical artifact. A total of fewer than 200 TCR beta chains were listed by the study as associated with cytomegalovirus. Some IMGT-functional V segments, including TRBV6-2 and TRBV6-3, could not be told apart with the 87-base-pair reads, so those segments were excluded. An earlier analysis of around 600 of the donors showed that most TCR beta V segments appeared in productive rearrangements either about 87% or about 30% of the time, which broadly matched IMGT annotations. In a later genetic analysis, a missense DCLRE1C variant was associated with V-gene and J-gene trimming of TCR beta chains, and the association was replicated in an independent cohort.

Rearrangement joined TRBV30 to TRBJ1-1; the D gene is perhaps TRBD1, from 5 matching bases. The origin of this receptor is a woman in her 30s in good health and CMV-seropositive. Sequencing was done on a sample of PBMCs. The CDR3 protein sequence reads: CAWDQTGNTEAFF. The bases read TGTGCCTGGGACCAAACAGGGAACACTGAAGCTTTCTTT.